This T cell receptor (beta chain) came from a study of blood T cells in healthy people across ages. The V gene's germline CDR1 is LNHNV and CDR2 YYDKDF (reference sequence). This CDR3 is built from 15 residues. The germline V and J ends were trimmed by 1 base and 2 bases, with 10 bases remaining between them. The use of a sample-barcoded 5' primer and a J-beta primer mix characterized a second PCR of roughly 6 to 11 cycles. TCRdb passed the 5' RACE reads through MiXCR, listing each CDR3 protein once. The sample holds over 1,300,000 distinct CDR3 sequences, roughly 59% seen once. This sequence joins TRBV15 and TRBJ2-3; tentatively, D is TRBD1 (5 bases). The TCR comes from a man younger than 35 in good health. Sequencing was done on a sample of blood. The CDR3 bases are TGTGCCACCAGCAGAGTAGCAGGGTACACAGATACGCAGTATTTT. Amino acids: CATSRVAGYTDTQYF. The full variable domain, with the rest looked up from reference TRBV15 and TRBJ2-3, is DAMVIQNPRYQVTQFGKPVTLSCSQTLNHNVMYWYQQKSSQAPKLLFHYYDKDFNNEADTPDNFQSRRPNTSFCFLDIRSPGLGDTAMYLCATSRVAGYTDTQYFGPGTRLTVL.